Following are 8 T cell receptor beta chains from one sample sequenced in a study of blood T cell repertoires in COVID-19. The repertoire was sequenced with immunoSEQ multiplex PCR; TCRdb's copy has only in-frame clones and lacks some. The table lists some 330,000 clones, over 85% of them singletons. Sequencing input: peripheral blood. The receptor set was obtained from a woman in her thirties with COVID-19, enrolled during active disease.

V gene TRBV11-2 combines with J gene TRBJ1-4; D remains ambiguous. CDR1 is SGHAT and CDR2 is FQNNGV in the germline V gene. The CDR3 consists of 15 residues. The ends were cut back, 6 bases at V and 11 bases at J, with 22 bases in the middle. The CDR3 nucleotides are TGTGCCAGCAGTCCTTTCGTCGGGAATTTAGGGAAACTGTTTTTT. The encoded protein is CASSPFVGNLGKLFF.

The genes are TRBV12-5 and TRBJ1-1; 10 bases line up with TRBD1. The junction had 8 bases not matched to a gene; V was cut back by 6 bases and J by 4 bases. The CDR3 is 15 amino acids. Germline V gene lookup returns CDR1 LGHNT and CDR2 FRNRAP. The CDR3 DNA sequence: TGTGCTAGTGGCGGACAGGGGGGGGAGGGCACTGAAGCTTTCTTT. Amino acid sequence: CASGGQGGEGTEAFF. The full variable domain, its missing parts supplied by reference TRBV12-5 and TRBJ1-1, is DARVTQTPRHKVTEMGQEVTMRCQPILGHNTVFWYRQTMMQGLELLAYFRNRAPLDDSGMPKDRFSAEMPDATLATLKIQPSEPRDSAVYFCASGGQGGEGTEAFFGQGTRLTVV.

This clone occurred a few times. Here the CDR3 reads CASRTGFATAYEQYF. The CDR3 region has the DNA TGTGCCAGCAGGACAGGGTTCGCAACAGCCTACGAGCAGTACTTC. The gene calls are TRBV6-5 and TRBJ2-7; 7 bases align to TRBD1. Trimming took 6 bases from V and 2 from J; bases not matched to a gene: 10. This CDR3 comprises 15 residues. Germline lookup yields CDR1 MNHEY and CDR2 SVGAGI.

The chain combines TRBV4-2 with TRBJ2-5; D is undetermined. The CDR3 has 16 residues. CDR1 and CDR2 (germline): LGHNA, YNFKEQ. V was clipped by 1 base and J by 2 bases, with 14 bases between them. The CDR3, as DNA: TGTGCCAGCAGCCAAGTCGCAGCTAGTGGGCAAGAGACCCAGTACTTC. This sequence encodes CASSQVAASGQETQYF.

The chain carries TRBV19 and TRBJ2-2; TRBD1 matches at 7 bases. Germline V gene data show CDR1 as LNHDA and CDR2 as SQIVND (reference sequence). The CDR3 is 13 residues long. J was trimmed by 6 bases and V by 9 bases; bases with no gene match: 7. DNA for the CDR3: TGTGCCAGCACCCCCCAGGGGGCCGGGGAGCTGTTTTTT. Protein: CASTPQGAGELFF.

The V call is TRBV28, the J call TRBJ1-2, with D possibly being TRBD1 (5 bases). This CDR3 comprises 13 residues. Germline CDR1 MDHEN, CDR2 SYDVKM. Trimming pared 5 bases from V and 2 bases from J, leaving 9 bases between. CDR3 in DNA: TGTGCCAGCAGTCACGACAGAAACTATGGCTACACCTTC. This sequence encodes CASSHDRNYGYTF.

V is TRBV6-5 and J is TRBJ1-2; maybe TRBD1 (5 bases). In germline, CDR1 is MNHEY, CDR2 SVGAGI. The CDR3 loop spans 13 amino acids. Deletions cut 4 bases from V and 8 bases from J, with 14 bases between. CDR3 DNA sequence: TGTGCCAGCAGTTTACAGGTCGAAGGGGGCTACACCTTC. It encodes CASSLQVEGGYTF.

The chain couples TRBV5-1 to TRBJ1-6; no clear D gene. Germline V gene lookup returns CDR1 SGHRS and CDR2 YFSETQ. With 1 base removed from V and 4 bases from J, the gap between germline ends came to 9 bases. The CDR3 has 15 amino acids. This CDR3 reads CASSLIESYNSPLHF. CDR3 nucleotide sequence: TGCGCCAGCAGCTTGATCGAGTCTTATAATTCACCCCTCCACTTT.